This passage covers 28 T cell receptor beta chains from one sample sequenced in a study of naive and memory T cell subsets. An equimolar mix of two oligonucleotides served as the beta constant-region primer for TRBC1 and TRBC2. Each CDR3 protein gets one entry after TCRdb re-called the UMI-ligation and nested PCR reads with MiXCR. This sample has some 150,000 distinct CDR3 sequences, with 17% found just once. Sequencing input: naive CD4+ T cells from blood. The receptors were sampled from a human donor in good health.

This clonotype has only a few counts. The J gene is TRBJ1-2, the V gene TRBV7-9; 9 bases agree with TRBD1. The J segment lost 3 bases and the V segment lost 4 bases, leaving 6 bases of the junction unmatched. Germline CDR1 is SEHNR and CDR2 is FQNEAQ (reference sequence). The length of the CDR3 is 15 residues. The CDR3 DNA is TGTGCCAGCAGCTCGTCGGACAGGGGAGACTATGGCTACACCTTC. Translated: CASSSSDRGDYGYTF.

This clonotype was found a few times. The rearrangement links TRBV6-2 or TRBV6-3 to TRBJ2-1, with TRBD2 identical over 8 bases. Trimming at V came to 6 bases and at J to 5 bases, leaving 9 bases not matched to a gene. Looked up from germline, CDR1 is MNHEY and CDR2 is SVGEGT. CDR3 length equals 15 residues. The CDR3 region is CASRDSGAGNNEQFF. CDR3 coding DNA: TGTGCCAGCAGAGATAGCGGGGCTGGGAACAATGAGCAGTTCTTC.

In this sample, this clonotype turned up many times. V and J are TRBV2 and TRBJ2-7, with 11 positions matching TRBD2. The CDR3 spans 15 residues. Germline V lookup: CDR1 SNHLY, CDR2 FYNNEI. Trimming cost V 3 bases and J 3 bases; bases outside gene matches: 4. CDR3 DNA sequence: TGTGCCAGCAGTGATGGGACTAGCGGACACTACGAGCAGTACTTC. This translates into CASSDGTSGHYEQYF.

The genes are TRBV10-3 and TRBJ2-2; D not certain. This CDR3 region has 14 residues. The germline CDR1 and CDR2 sequences are ENHRY and SYGVKD. V was pared by 8 bases and J by 0 bases, with 10 bases between. The DNA of the CDR3 is TGTGCCATCGCATGGCAGTCGAACACCGGGGAGCTGTTTTTT. Translating it yields CAIAWQSNTGELFF.

The chain uses TRBV10-3 and TRBJ2-7, with no clear D. V lost 3 bases and J lost 3, with 9 bases in between. Germline V lookup: CDR1 ENHRY, CDR2 SYGVKD. The CDR3 length is 13 residues. CDR3 bases: TGTGCCATCAGTGAAGACACCATCTACGAGCAGTACTTC. This gives the protein CAISEDTIYEQYF.

This clonotype was observed a handful of times. The chain links TRBV20-1 to TRBJ2-3, with 7 bases that match TRBD1. Trimming took 0 bases from V and 1 from J; bases not matched to a gene: 7. This CDR3 is 16 amino acids long. CDR1 is DFQATT and CDR2 is SNEGSKA in the germline V gene (reference sequence). CDR3 sequence: CSARDDQGVGTDTQYF. DNA of the CDR3: TGCAGTGCTAGAGACGACCAGGGGGTAGGCACAGATACGCAGTATTTT.

V gene TRBV28 combines with J gene TRBJ1-5, with TRBD1 as a possible D gene (6 bases). CDR3 length equals 15 residues. Germline-derived CDR1 and CDR2 are MDHEN and SYDVKM. The V gene lost 6 bases and the J gene lost 3 bases, with 15 bases spanning the gap. CDR3 region: CASRQIQGSNQPQHF. DNA of the CDR3: TGTGCCAGCAGGCAAATACAGGGCTCCAATCAGCCCCAGCATTTT.

The chain joins TRBV28 to TRBJ2-5; D not resolved. The germline CDR1 and CDR2 sequences are MDHEN and SYDVKM. V dropped 6 bases and J dropped 4 bases, with 15 bases sitting between them. CDR3 length: 14 residues. The CDR3 sequence: CASSLLVVGETQYF. In nucleotides, the CDR3 is TGTGCCAGCAGCCTCCTCGTCGTCGGAGAGACCCAGTACTTC. Combining the CDR3 with reference TRBV28 and TRBJ2-5 gives the whole variable domain DVKVTQSSRYLVKRTGEKVFLECVQDMDHENMFWYRQDPGLGLRLIYFSYDVKMKEKGDIPEGYSVSREKKERFSLILESASTNQTSMYLCASSLLVVGETQYFGPGTRLLVL.

This clonotype was recorded many times. The chain links TRBV20-1 to TRBJ2-3; D remains unclear. The V end was cut by 0 bases, the J end by 2 bases, with 18 bases between. Germline CDR1 is DFQATT and CDR2 is SNEGSKA (reference sequence). The length of the CDR3 is 17 residues. The CDR3 sequence: CSAREPRASWDTDTQYF. The CDR3 nucleotides are TGCAGTGCTAGAGAACCTCGGGCCTCCTGGGACACAGATACGCAGTATTTT.

The chain links TRBV28 to TRBJ2-5; D may correspond to TRBD1 or TRBD2 (5 bases each). V gave up 5 bases and J gave up 1 base, with 14 bases separating them. The germline CDR1 and CDR2 sequences are MDHEN and SYDVKM. This CDR3 contains 15 residues. The CDR3 sequence is CASSGGTGIQETQYF. The DNA of the CDR3 is TGTGCCAGCAGTGGGGGAACGGGAATCCAAGAGACCCAGTACTTC.

This clonotype has just a few counts. The genes are TRBV7-8 and TRBJ2-1; TRBD2 agrees at 9 bases. Germline-derived CDR1 and CDR2 are SGHVS and FQNEAQ. The V segment lost 1 base and the J segment 5 bases; nucleotides outside the gene matches: 12. There are 18 residues in the CDR3. The DNA of the CDR3 is TGTGCCAGCAGCTTAGTTTTTAGCGGGAGTTGGAACAACAATGAGCAGTTCTTC. This translates into CASSLVFSGSWNNNEQFF.

This clonotype came up a few times. CDR3 nucleotide sequence: TGCGCCAGCAGCCACGGGGCGGGAGGATCCTCTAGCTCCTACAATGAGCAGTTCTTC. Its protein is CASSHGAGGSSSSYNEQFF. J is TRBJ2-1 and V is TRBV4-1; TRBD2 matches 8 bases. V dropped 3 bases and J dropped 0; count of bases not matched to a gene: 13. CDR3 size: 19 residues. Germline V gives CDR1 MGHRA, CDR2 YSYEKL.

This sequence joins TRBV2 and TRBJ1-2; D may be TRBD1 (6 bases). The CDR3 contains 15 residues. From germline, CDR1 is SNHLY and CDR2 FYNNEI. V lost 7 bases to trimming and J lost 0 bases, with 15 bases between them. The CDR3 coding sequence is TGTGCCAGCACCCTACTTACAGGGTCTAACTATGGCTACACCTTC. Translation: CASTLLTGSNYGYTF.

This clonotype was seen a few times. The chain's CDR3 is CSARGLAGGMQFF. The CDR3 DNA follows: TGCAGTGCTAGGGGACTAGCGGGAGGGATGCAGTTCTTC. The chain has TRBV20-1 and TRBJ2-1, with 16 nucleotides matching TRBD2. V lost 3 bases to trimming and J lost 12 bases; unmatched junction nucleotides: 2. This CDR3 has 13 residues. The V gene's germline CDR1 is DFQATT and CDR2 SNEGSKA (reference sequence).

The gene calls are TRBV5-4 and TRBJ1-6, with 11 nucleotides matching TRBD1. In germline, CDR1 is SGHNT, CDR2 YYREEE (reference sequence). Losses at the gene ends were 4 bases for V and 8 bases for J; bases not matched to a gene: 11. This CDR3 is 17 amino acids long. Here the CDR3 reads CASSPRPGQGAYSPLHF. The CDR3 DNA reads TGTGCCAGCAGCCCGAGACCCGGACAGGGGGCCTATTCACCCCTCCACTTT.

This clonotype has just a few counts. In DNA form, the CDR3 reads TGCAGTGCTAGAGATCGGGACCCGACGGAGCAGTTCTTC. Translation: CSARDRDPTEQFF. The chain uses TRBV20-1 and TRBJ2-1; D possibly matches TRBD1 or TRBD2 (5 bases each). Trimming cost V 0 bases and J 10 bases, with 13 bases left between them. The germline V gene has CDR1 DFQATT and CDR2 SNEGSKA (reference sequence). CDR3 length: 13 amino acids.

This clonotype has only a few counts. This chain links TRBV12-3 or TRBV12-4 with TRBJ2-5; possibly TRBD1 or TRBD2 for D (5 bases each). This CDR3 has 15 residues. The V gene lost 2 bases and the J gene lost 4 bases, with 14 bases spanning the gap. The CDR3 reads CASSLRQAGTETQYF. The CDR3, as DNA: TGTGCCAGCAGTTTAAGGCAGGCCGGGACAGAGACCCAGTACTTC.

The table lists this clonotype with a few counts. The J gene is TRBJ2-7, the V gene TRBV25-1; D not resolved. V was pared by 3 bases and J by 4 bases, with 13 bases between. Germline lookup yields CDR1 MGHDK and CDR2 SYGVNS. This CDR3 spans 14 amino acids. In DNA, the CDR3 is TGTGCCAGCAGTGATAGACGAGGTCTATACGAGCAGTACTTC. Encoded protein: CASSDRRGLYEQYF.

The chain has TRBV12-5 and TRBJ2-5; 7 nucleotides align to TRBD1. Germline values: CDR1 LGHNT, CDR2 FRNRAP. This CDR3 spans 18 amino acids. V lost 2 bases, J lost 2 bases, and 14 bases stayed unmatched. CDR3 in amino acids: CASGLSRRDRNTQETQYF. The CDR3 DNA reads TGTGCTAGTGGTTTGTCCCGCCGGGACAGAAACACTCAAGAGACCCAGTACTTC.

J is TRBJ2-1 and V is TRBV29-1; D gene unclear. The germline gives CDR1 SQVTM, CDR2 ANQGSEA. CDR3 length equals 13 residues. Trimming pared 5 bases from V and 2 bases from J, leaving 10 bases between. CDR3 nucleotide sequence: TGCAGCGTTCGAATTGATACCTACAATGAGCAGTTCTTC. Amino acid sequence: CSVRIDTYNEQFF.

A few counts support this clonotype. The chain uses TRBV5-5 and TRBJ1-1, with unresolved D. This CDR3 is 12 amino acids long. Per germline, CDR1 SGHKS and CDR2 YYEKEE (reference sequence). Trimming took 4 bases from V and 3 from J, leaving 7 bases between them. The CDR3 sequence is CASSLVYTEAFF. The CDR3 nucleotides are TGTGCCAGCAGCCTGGTGTACACTGAAGCTTTCTTT.

The genes are TRBV6-2 or TRBV6-3 and TRBJ2-1; 12 bases fit TRBD2. This CDR3 comprises 18 residues. V lost 6 bases, J lost 6 bases, and 15 bases stayed unmatched. Germline CDR1 is MNHEY and CDR2 is SVGEGT. The CDR3 DNA reads TGTGCCAGCAGCCCAGCGTGGCTAGCGGGAGGGCCAGGCAATGAGCAGTTCTTC. Protein product: CASSPAWLAGGPGNEQFF.

This clonotype has only a few counts. The chain combines TRBV28 with TRBJ2-1, with a tentative D call TRBD2 (6 bases). This CDR3 has 16 residues. V lost 4 bases and J lost 7, with 20 bases in between. CDR1 is MDHEN, CDR2 SYDVKM, per germline. This chain's CDR3 is CASSSLWRGLSNEQFF. CDR3 nucleotides: TGTGCCAGCAGTTCCCTATGGAGGGGATTATCAAATGAGCAGTTCTTC.

The chain links TRBV18 to TRBJ2-1, with TRBD2 as a possible D gene (6 bases). Per germline, CDR1 KGHSH and CDR2 LQKENI. CDR3 length equals 13 residues. Trimming took 6 bases from V and 5 from J, leaving 11 bases between them. CDR3 DNA: TGTGCCAGCTCTCCGGGACTCAACAATGAGCAGTTCTTC. It translates to CASSPGLNNEQFF.

This clonotype was detected only a few times. The V gene is TRBV10-3, the J gene TRBJ1-4, with a weak D call TRBD1 (6 bases). The CDR3 has 14 amino acids. Germline V CDR1 and CDR2: ENHRY, SYGVKD. V was trimmed by 3 bases and J by 8 bases, leaving 13 bases between them. Written as DNA, the CDR3 is TGTGCCATCAGTGATCCAGGGGCAGGCGAAAAACTGTTTTTT. As protein: CAISDPGAGEKLFF.

This clonotype was counted between two and nine times. The chain has TRBV2 and TRBJ2-4; 7 bases line up with TRBD1. The V segment lost 6 bases and the J segment 4 bases; nucleotides outside the gene matches: 9. Germline V lookup: CDR1 SNHLY, CDR2 FYNNEI. The CDR3 consists of 15 residues. The CDR3 nucleotides read TGTGCCAGCAGAGAATTCTCGACAGGGAAAAACATTCAGTACTTC. Its translation: CASREFSTGKNIQYF.

This clonotype appeared a few times. The V call is TRBV7-2, the J call TRBJ2-5; a possible D gene is TRBD2 (6 bases). Trimming left V 1 base short and J 9 bases short, with 15 bases between. The CDR3 sequence is 14 residues long. Germline loops: CDR1 SGHTA, CDR2 FQGNSA. This CDR3 reads CASSLVCTGGAQYF. CDR3 bases: TGTGCCAGCAGCTTAGTTTGTACGGGCGGGGCCCAGTACTTC.

This clonotype was observed at least ten times. V is TRBV24-1 and J is TRBJ2-3, with D uncertain. The CDR3 is 16 residues long. The V end was cut by 3 bases, the J end by 0 bases, with 12 bases between. Per the germline V gene, CDR1 is KGHDR and CDR2 is SFDVKD. The CDR3 sequence: CATSDATAESTDTQYF. In nucleotides, the CDR3 is TGTGCCACCAGTGATGCCACCGCAGAAAGCACAGATACGCAGTATTTT.